This TCR beta chain came from a study of human T cells and chemical hapten exposure listed by TCRdb under 2021. Broadly, across the study: For sensitization, 2% DPC in acetone was applied to a roughly 2 cm by roughly 2 cm area of upper inner arm skin. Throughout the study period of roughly 24 weeks, patients also received therapeutic DPC doses to the scalp every week. Patch testing was done on the upper back using Finn chambers containing 0.01% DPC, and results were scored after 6 days according to International Contact Dermatitis Research Group standards. Alopecia areata with under or over 50% scalp involvement, alopecia totalis and alopecia universalis were represented in the patient cohort, which was mostly female. Libraries were combined into a pool for sequencing, and differences in TCR yield between samples came mainly from small differences in library volumes within the pool. This study followed changes in the peripheral blood TCR repertoire in vivo during primary and secondary sensitization of alopecia patients to the hapten diphenylcyclopropenone (DPC). Blood samples were taken from patients before sensitization (week 0) and at 2, 6 and about 24 weeks after DPC sensitization. About 30 alopecia patients provided blood for TCR sequencing at one to four time points (pre-sensitization, 2, 6 and 24 weeks).

Results the study describes overall, beyond this receptor: After repeated subsampling, the strength of the expansion versus patch-test correlation and the threshold at which it became significant changed. Alopecia, a presumed autoimmune disease, was present in all patients, so the immune response of the patients might differ from that of healthy individuals. The number of TCRs above 1 in 1000 frequency did not change with DPC sensitization; there was no evidence of global repertoire structure alterations. Expanded TCRs formed significantly more large CDR3 similarity clusters than pre-sensitization or healthy control sets, consistent with antigen-driven responses. Patch test score correlated positively with the number of PT1 expanded TCRs, reaching significance at thresholds 8, 16 and 32 but not at 4.

Library creation used RACE. Data came from a NextSeq 500. During library preparation, unique molecular identifiers were attached to individual cDNA molecules so that TCRs could be counted quantitatively and reproducibly. Each blood RNA sample was used to sequence both TCR alpha and TCR beta chains. Processing in the source paper ran as follows. Samples had a median of about 96,000 TCRs, with a range from 23,224 to 690,600. V, J and CDR3 annotation of the TCR reads was performed with the Decombinator software suite. For PS versus PT1 abundance plots, all samples were subsampled to the same number of TCRs (28,000). Expanded TCRs were defined as absent before sensitization and observed at least eight times at the 2-week time point. In TCRdb, the public reads were trimmed at Q25 with fastp and aligned with MiXCR, with productive beta chains retained. When rows share a CDR3 protein, they turn into one entry using the most common DNA and genes. The V and J calls were not made by the authors but by TCRdb's processing. This sample holds hundreds of thousands of distinct CDR3 sequences; more than 5% were observed only once. Around 6.1% of the sample is taken by the ten largest.

This clonotype was counted only a few times. Its antigen remains unidentified. No per-base quality is available; no much larger clone lies one base away. V is reduced by 0 bases and J by 8 bases, leaving a spacing of 18 bases between them. The germline V gene encodes CDR1 LGHNA and CDR2 YNFKEQ. The CDR3 runs 16 amino acids, cysteine and phenylalanine included. The sequence is cut down to CDR3 DNA, 48 bases in frame from base 1. The time point label of this sample denotes: patch test 2, 6 weeks after DPC sensitization. The sample's treatment or condition, from its label and the paper: therapeutic diphenylcyclopropenone sensitization with weekly scalp DPC. At each patch-test visit, blood was drawn before the patch test was applied. Eligible patients were aged 18 to 70, diagnosed with alopecia, deemed suitable for DPC therapy, and excluded if pregnant. Total RNA was isolated from unfractionated whole blood collected in Tempus Blood RNA tubes.

The sequences come from whole blood, collected in connection with sensitization to the hapten diphenylcyclopropenone (DPC). The source is a woman between 18 and 29 years old with alopecia areata. Some clones in this sample may be carry-over from other donors' samples. The sequence joins TRBV4-2 to TRBJ2-3; the D assignment is uncertain and may be TRBD1 or TRBD2, with 5 bases supporting each. The CDR3 protein sequence reads: CASSQESGRFFGTQYF. The DNA reads TGTGCCAGCAGCCAAGAGTCGGGACGGTTTTTTGGTACGCAGTATTTT.